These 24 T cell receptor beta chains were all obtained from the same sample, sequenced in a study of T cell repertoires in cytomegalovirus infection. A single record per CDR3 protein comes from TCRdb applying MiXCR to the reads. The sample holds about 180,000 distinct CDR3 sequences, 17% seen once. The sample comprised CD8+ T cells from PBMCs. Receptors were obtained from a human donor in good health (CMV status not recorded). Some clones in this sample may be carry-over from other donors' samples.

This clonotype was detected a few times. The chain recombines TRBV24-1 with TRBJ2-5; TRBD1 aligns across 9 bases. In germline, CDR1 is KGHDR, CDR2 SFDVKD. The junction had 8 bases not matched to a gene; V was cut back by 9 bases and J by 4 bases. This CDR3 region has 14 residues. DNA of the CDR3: TGTGCCACCGGTCCAGGGGGACAGGGAGAGACCCAGTACTTC. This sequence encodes CATGPGGQGETQYF.

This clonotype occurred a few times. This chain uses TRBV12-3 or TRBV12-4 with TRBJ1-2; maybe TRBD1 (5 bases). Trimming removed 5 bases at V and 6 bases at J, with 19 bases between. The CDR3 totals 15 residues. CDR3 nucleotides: TGTGCCAGCAGTGCTCATCAGGGACTCCAAGATGGCTACACCTTC. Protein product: CASSAHQGLQDGYTF.

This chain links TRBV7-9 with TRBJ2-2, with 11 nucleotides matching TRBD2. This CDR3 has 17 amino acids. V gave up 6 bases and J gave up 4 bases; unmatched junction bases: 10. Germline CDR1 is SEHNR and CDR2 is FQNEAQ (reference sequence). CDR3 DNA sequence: TGTGCCAGCAGATCCGATAGCGGGGGGGCCAGCACCGGGGAGCTGTTTTTT. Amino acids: CASRSDSGGASTGELFF.

CDR3 loop: CASSLTGGLETQYF. The CDR3 coding sequence is TGTGCCAGCAGCTTGACAGGGGGCTTGGAGACCCAGTACTTC. The chain recombines TRBV7-9 with TRBJ2-5; the match to TRBD1 covers 10 bases. V was pared by 3 bases and J by 5 bases, with 3 bases of the junction left unmatched. This CDR3 is built from 14 residues. The germline V gene has CDR1 SEHNR and CDR2 FQNEAQ (reference sequence).

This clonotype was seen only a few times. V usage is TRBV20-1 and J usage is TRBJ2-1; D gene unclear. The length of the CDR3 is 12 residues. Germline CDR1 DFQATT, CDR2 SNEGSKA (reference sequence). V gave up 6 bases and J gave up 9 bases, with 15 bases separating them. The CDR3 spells CSAMAERSEQFF. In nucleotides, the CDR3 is TGCAGTGCCATGGCTGAAAGAAGTGAGCAGTTCTTC.

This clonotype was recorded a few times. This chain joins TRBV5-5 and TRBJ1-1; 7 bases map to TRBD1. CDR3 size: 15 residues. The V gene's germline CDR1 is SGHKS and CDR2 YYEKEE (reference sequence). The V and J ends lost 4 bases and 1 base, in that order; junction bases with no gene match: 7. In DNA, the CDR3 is TGTGCCAGCAGCACGTACAGGGGAGAGAACACTGAAGCTTTCTTT. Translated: CASSTYRGENTEAFF. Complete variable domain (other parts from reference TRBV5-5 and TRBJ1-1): DAGVTQSPTHLIKTRGQQVTLRCSPISGHKSVSWYQQVLGQGPQFIFQYYEKEERGRGNFPDRFSARQFPNYSSELNVNALLLGDSALYLCASSTYRGENTEAFFGQGTRLTVV.

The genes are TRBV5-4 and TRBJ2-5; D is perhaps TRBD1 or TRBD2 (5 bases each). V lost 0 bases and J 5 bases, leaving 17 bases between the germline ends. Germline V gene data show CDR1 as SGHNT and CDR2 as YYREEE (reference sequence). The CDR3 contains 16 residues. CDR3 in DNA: TGTGCCAGCAGCTTGGCCGGGACGGCACGGCGGGAGACCCAGTACTTC. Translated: CASSLAGTARRETQYF.

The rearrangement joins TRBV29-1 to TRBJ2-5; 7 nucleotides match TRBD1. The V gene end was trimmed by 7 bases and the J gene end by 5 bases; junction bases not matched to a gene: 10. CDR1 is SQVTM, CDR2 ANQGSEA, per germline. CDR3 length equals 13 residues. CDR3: CSAGTDPSETQYF. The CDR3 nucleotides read TGCAGCGCAGGGACAGACCCCAGCGAGACCCAGTACTTC. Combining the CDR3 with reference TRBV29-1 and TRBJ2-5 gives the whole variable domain SAVISQKPSRDICQRGTSLTIQCQVDSQVTMMFWYRQQPGQSLTLIATANQGSEATYESGFVIDKFPISRPNLTFSTLTVSNMSPEDSSIYLCSAGTDPSETQYFGPGTRLLVL.

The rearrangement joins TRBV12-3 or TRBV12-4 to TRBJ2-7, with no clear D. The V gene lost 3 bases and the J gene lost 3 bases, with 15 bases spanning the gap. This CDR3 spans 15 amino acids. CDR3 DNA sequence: TGTGCCAGCAGTTTCCCCGGCGAACAGAGCTACGAGCAGTACTTC. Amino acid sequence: CASSFPGEQSYEQYF.

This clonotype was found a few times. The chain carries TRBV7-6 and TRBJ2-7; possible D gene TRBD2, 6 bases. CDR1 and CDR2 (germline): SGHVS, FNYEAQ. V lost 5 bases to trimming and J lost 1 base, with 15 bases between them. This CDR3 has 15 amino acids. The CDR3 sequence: CASSRGSARSYEQYF. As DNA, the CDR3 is TGTGCCAGCAGCCGGGGGAGTGCCCGGTCCTACGAGCAGTACTTC.

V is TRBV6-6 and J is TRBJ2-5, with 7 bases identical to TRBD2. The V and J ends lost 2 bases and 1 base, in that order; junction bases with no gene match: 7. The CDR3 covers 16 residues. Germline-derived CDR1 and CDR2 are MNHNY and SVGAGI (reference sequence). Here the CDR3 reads CASSYRVWGGQETQYF. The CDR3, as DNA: TGTGCCAGCAGTTACCGAGTCTGGGGGGGCCAAGAGACCCAGTACTTC.

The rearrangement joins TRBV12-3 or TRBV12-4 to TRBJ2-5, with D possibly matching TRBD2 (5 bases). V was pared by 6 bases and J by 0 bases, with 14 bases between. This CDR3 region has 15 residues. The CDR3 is CASRENREYQETQYF. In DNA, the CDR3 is TGTGCCAGCAGAGAAAATCGGGAATACCAAGAGACCCAGTACTTC.

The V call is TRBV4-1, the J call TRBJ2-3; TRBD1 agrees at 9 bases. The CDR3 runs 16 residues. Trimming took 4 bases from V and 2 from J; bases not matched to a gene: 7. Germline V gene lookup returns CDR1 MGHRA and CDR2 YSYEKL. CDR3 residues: CASSPTTGGTTDTQYF. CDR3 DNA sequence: TGCGCCAGCAGCCCCACGACAGGGGGAACCACAGATACGCAGTATTTT.

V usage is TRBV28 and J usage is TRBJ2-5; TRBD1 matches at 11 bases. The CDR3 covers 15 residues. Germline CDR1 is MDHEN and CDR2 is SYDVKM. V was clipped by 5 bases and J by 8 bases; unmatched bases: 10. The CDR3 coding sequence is TGTGCCAGCAGTACGTCCCGGGACAGGGGGATAACCCAGTACTTC. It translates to CASSTSRDRGITQYF.

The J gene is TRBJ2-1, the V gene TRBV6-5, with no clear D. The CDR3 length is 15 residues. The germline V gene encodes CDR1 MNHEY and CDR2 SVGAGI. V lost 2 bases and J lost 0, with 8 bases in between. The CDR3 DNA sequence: TGTGCCAGCAGTTACACGCAAAGCTCCTACAATGAGCAGTTCTTC. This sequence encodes CASSYTQSSYNEQFF.

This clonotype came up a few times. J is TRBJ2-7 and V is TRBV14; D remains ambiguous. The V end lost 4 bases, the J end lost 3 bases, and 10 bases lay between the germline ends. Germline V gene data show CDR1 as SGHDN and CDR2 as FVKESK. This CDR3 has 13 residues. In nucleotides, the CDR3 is TGTGCCAGCAGCCGCTCCGTAAACTACGAGCAGTACTTC. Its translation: CASSRSVNYEQYF.

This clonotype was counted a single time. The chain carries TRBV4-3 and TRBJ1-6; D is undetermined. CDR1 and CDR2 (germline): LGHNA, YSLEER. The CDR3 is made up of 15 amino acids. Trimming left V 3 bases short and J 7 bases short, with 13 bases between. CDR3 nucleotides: TGCGCCAGCAGCCATGCTACGGGTGTAAATTCACCCCTCCACTTT. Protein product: CASSHATGVNSPLHF.

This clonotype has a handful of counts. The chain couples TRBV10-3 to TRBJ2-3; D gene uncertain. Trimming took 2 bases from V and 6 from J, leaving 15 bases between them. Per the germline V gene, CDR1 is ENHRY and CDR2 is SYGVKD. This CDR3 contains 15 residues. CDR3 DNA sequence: TGTGCCATCAGTGAGGGAGAGGCATTGTCGGATACGCAGTATTTT. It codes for CAISEGEALSDTQYF.

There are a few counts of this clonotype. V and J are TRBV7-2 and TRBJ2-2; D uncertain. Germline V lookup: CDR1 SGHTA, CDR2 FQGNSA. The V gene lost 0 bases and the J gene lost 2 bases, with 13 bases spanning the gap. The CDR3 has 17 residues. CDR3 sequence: CASSLALTNPNTGELFF. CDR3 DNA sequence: TGTGCCAGCAGCTTAGCGCTGACAAATCCTAACACCGGGGAGCTGTTTTTT. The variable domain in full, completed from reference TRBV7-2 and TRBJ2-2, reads GAGVSQSPSNKVTEKGKDVELRCDPISGHTALYWYRQSLGQGLEFLIYFQGNSAPDKSGLPSDRFSAERTGGSVSTLTIQRTQQEDSAVYLCASSLALTNPNTGELFFGEGSRLTVL.

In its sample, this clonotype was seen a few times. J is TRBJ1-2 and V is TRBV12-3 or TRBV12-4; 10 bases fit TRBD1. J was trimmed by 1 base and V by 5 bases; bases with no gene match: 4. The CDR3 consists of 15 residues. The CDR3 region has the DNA TGTGCCAGCAGTATGACAGGGGGCATTAACTATGGCTACACCTTC. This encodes CASSMTGGINYGYTF.

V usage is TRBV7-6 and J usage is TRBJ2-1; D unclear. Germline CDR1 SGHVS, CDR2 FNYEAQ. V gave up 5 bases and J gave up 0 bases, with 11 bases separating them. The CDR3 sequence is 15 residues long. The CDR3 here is CASSISASSYNEQFF. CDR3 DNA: TGTGCCAGCAGCATCAGCGCCAGCTCCTACAATGAGCAGTTCTTC.

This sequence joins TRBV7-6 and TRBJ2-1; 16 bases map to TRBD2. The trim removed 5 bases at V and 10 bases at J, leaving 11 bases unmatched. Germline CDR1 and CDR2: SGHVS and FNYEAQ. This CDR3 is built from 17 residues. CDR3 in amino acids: CASSPLGTSGGALEQFF. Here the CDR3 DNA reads TGTGCCAGCAGCCCCCTAGGGACTAGCGGGGGGGCTCTGGAGCAGTTCTTC.

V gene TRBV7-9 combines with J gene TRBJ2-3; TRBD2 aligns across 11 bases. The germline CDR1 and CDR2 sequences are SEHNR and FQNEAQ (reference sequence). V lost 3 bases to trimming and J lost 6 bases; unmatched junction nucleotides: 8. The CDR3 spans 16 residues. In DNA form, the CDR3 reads TGTGCCAGCAGCTTCGTTAGCGGGGGGGGACCGGATACGCAGTATTTT. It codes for CASSFVSGGGPDTQYF.

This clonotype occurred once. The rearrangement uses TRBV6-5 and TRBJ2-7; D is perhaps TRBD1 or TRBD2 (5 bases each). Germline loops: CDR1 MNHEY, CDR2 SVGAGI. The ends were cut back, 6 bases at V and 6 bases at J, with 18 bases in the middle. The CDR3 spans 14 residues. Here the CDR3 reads CASSHTGTAFEQYF. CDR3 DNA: TGTGCCAGCAGCCATACCGGGACGGCATTCGAGCAGTACTTC.